A single sample gave rise to the 21 T cell receptor beta chains below, sequenced in a study of identical twins. TCRdb itself ran the 5' RACE reads through MiXCR, one entry per CDR3 protein. The sample includes around 690,000 distinct CDR3 sequences, around 20% of them seen just once. These data were also reused for a study on T cells expressing NK-cell markers.

Sequenced material: PBMCs. The receptors here all came from a woman between 18 and 30 years old in good health.

This clonotype was seen only once. The CDR3 DNA is TGTGCCAGCAGCGGAAAGACTAGCGGGGGGGACAATGAGCAGTTCTTC. Amino acid sequence: CASSGKTSGGDNEQFF. The rearrangement joins TRBV9 to TRBJ2-1; 14 bases fit TRBD2. The V gene end was trimmed by 3 bases and the J gene end by 5 bases; junction bases not matched to a gene: 4. The germline V gene has CDR1 SGDLS and CDR2 YYNGEE. The CDR3 extends over 16 amino acids. Supplemented by reference TRBV9 and TRBJ2-1, the full variable domain reads DSGVTQTPKHLITATGQRVTLRCSPRSGDLSVYWYQQSLDQGLQFLIQYYNGEERAKGNILERFSAQQFPDLHSELNLSSLELGDSALYFCASSGKTSGGDNEQFFGPGTRLTVL.

V and J are TRBV7-8 and TRBJ1-1; tentative D call: TRBD1 (6 bases). Trimming took off 4 bases at V and 6 bases at J, with 12 bases between the two ends. This CDR3 has 13 amino acids. The germline V gene has CDR1 SGHVS and CDR2 FQNEAQ. The CDR3 loop is CASSYPEGAEAFF. In DNA, the CDR3 is TGTGCCAGCAGCTACCCTGAGGGGGCTGAAGCTTTCTTT.

This clonotype showed up just a few times. The chain links TRBV29-1 to TRBJ2-1; 12 bases line up with TRBD2. CDR1 and CDR2 (germline): SQVTM, ANQGSEA. CDR3 size: 15 residues. V shed 7 bases and J 1 base; nucleotides not matched to a gene: 5. The DNA for the CDR3 is TGCAGCGCCGGGACTAGCGGGCCATCCTACAATGAGCAGTTCTTC. As protein: CSAGTSGPSYNEQFF.

This clonotype occurred many times. The chain employs TRBV29-1 and TRBJ2-1; 10 bases line up with TRBD2. Trimming cost V 2 bases and J 16 bases; bases outside gene matches: 5. This CDR3 contains 11 residues. Germline CDR1 and CDR2: SQVTM and ANQGSEA. CDR3 region: CSVELAGASFF. CDR3 bases: TGCAGCGTTGAACTAGCGGGGGCCAGTTTCTTC.

DNA of the CDR3: TGTGCCAGCAGTTACGGTGGGGGGAACACTGGAAACACCATATATTTT. It encodes CASSYGGGNTGNTIYF. The chain recombines TRBV6-5 with TRBJ1-3, with D possibly matching TRBD1 (5 bases). Between the trimmed V and J ends, which lost 2 bases and 2 bases, there was a span of 13 bases. Germline values: CDR1 MNHEY, CDR2 SVGAGI. CDR3 size: 16 residues.

This clonotype was picked up a small number of times. The chain links TRBV15 to TRBJ2-1; no clear D. This CDR3 has 16 residues. Germline V gene lookup returns CDR1 LNHNV and CDR2 YYDKDF (reference sequence). Trimming removed 3 bases from V and 0 bases from J, with 12 bases in between. CDR3 coding DNA: TGTGCCACCAGCAGTCTCACTTGGAGCTCCTACAATGAGCAGTTCTTC. Residues: CATSSLTWSSYNEQFF.

The chain joins TRBV5-6 to TRBJ1-1, with a weak D call TRBD1 (6 bases). The V gene lost 6 bases and the J gene lost 0 bases, with 12 bases spanning the gap. This CDR3 comprises 14 residues. Germline loops: CDR1 SGHDT, CDR2 YYEEEE. CDR3: CASTPGTMNTEAFF. The DNA of the CDR3 is TGTGCCAGCACCCCCGGGACAATGAACACTGAAGCTTTCTTT.

This clonotype was recorded a few times. The chain couples TRBV5-4 to TRBJ2-1; tentatively, D is TRBD1 or TRBD2 (6 bases each). This CDR3 region has 15 residues. V dropped 0 bases and J dropped 5 bases, with 12 bases sitting between them. Per the germline V gene, CDR1 is SGHNT and CDR2 is YYREEE (reference sequence). CDR3 residues: CASSLAEGGHNEQFF. CDR3 in DNA: TGTGCCAGCAGCTTGGCCGAAGGGGGGCACAATGAGCAGTTCTTC.

This clonotype was seen many times. V gene TRBV12-3 or TRBV12-4 combines with J gene TRBJ1-4; unclear D gene. There are 14 residues in the CDR3. V was trimmed by 4 bases and J by 0 bases, leaving 6 bases between them. CDR3 sequence reads: CASSSSATNEKLFF. The CDR3, as DNA: TGTGCCAGCAGTTCATCTGCAACTAATGAAAAACTGTTTTTT.

The chain links TRBV7-3 to TRBJ2-1, with D uncertain. The CDR3 spans 13 residues. Germline CDR1 reads SGHTA; CDR2 reads FQGTGA. Trimming took 4 bases from V and 7 from J, leaving 11 bases between them. The CDR3 here is CASSSLLGNEQFF. The CDR3 DNA is TGTGCCAGCAGCTCCCTCCTAGGGAATGAGCAGTTCTTC.

The chain couples TRBV6-1 to TRBJ2-3; 8 bases are shared with TRBD2. CDR3 length: 15 amino acids. Unmatched junction bases numbered 14, after V lost 10 bases and J lost 5 bases. CDR1 and CDR2 from the germline V gene are MNHNS and SASEGT. The CDR3 reads CATRTRRGAGDTQYF. The CDR3 nucleotides are TGTGCCACTAGAACTAGGCGGGGGGCTGGAGATACGCAGTATTTT.

The sample holds one count of this clonotype. CDR3 region: CASRITSGTNTGELFF. The CDR3 DNA follows: TGTGCCAGCAGAATCACTAGCGGAACGAACACCGGGGAGCTGTTTTTT. V and J are TRBV12-3 or TRBV12-4 and TRBJ2-2; TRBD2 aligns across 8 bases. V was pared by 6 bases and J by 0 bases, with 6 bases of the junction left unmatched. This CDR3 has 16 residues.

The chain carries TRBV20-1 and TRBJ2-1; the D gene is possibly TRBD1 (6 bases). Germline assignment: CDR1 DFQATT and CDR2 SNEGSKA (reference sequence). Between the trimmed V and J ends, which lost 0 bases and 7 bases, there was a span of 13 bases. The CDR3 covers 14 residues. CDR3 residues: CSARDRTGKNEQFF. The CDR3 nucleotides are TGCAGTGCTAGAGATCGAACAGGGAAGAATGAGCAGTTCTTC.

This clonotype was picked up a small number of times. This sequence joins TRBV7-8 and TRBJ1-4, with D uncertain. The V and J ends lost 1 base and 15 bases respectively, with 15 bases between them. Germline values: CDR1 SGHVS, CDR2 FQNEAQ. This CDR3 region has 13 residues. The CDR3 is CASSLGSGFSVFF. CDR3 nucleotides: TGTGCCAGCAGCTTAGGGAGCGGTTTTTCGGTGTTTTTT.

The rearrangement joins TRBV6-5 to TRBJ2-7, with 7 positions matching TRBD1. J gave up 9 bases and V 0 bases, and 2 bases lay outside the gene matches. This CDR3 has 12 amino acids. Germline CDR1 reads MNHEY; CDR2 reads SVGAGI. The CDR3 sequence: CASSYSRTGQYF. The CDR3 coding sequence is TGTGCCAGCAGTTACTCCCGGACAGGGCAGTACTTC.

This clonotype was seen a handful of times. V is TRBV5-1 and J is TRBJ2-7, with a weak D call TRBD2 (7 bases). CDR1 is SGHRS, CDR2 YFSETQ, per germline. Trimming stripped 4 bases from V and 5 bases from J, with 19 bases between. The CDR3 consists of 15 residues. CDR3 DNA: TGCGCCAGCAGCCCGGGTGAGGGGGGGCTCGACGAGCAGTACTTC. This codes for CASSPGEGGLDEQYF.

The rearrangement links TRBV15 to TRBJ2-1, with 11 nucleotides matching TRBD2. V lost 3 bases to trimming and J lost 3 bases; unmatched junction nucleotides: 4. Germline CDR1 and CDR2: LNHNV and YYDKDF (reference sequence). CDR3 length: 16 residues. The CDR3 sequence: CATSRSTSGSYNEQFF. CDR3 nucleotides: TGTGCCACCAGCAGGTCTACTAGCGGGAGCTACAATGAGCAGTTCTTC. Full variable domain (rest looked up from reference TRBV15 and TRBJ2-1): DAMVIQNPRYQVTQFGKPVTLSCSQTLNHNVMYWYQQKSSQAPKLLFHYYDKDFNNEADTPDNFQSRRPNTSFCFLDIRSPGLGDTAMYLCATSRSTSGSYNEQFFGPGTRLTVL.

This clonotype has more than one count but fewer than ten. J is TRBJ2-7 and V is TRBV12-3 or TRBV12-4; 12 bases match TRBD2. The CDR3 length is 17 residues. With 1 base clipped from V and 2 bases from J, the junction kept 6 bases outside the gene matches. The CDR3 loop is CASSLGTTSGRTYEQYF. Written as DNA, the CDR3 is TGTGCCAGCAGTTTAGGAACCACTAGCGGGAGGACCTACGAGCAGTACTTC.

This clonotype was counted at least ten times. V and J are TRBV11-2 and TRBJ2-5; D may match TRBD1 or TRBD2 (5 bases each). The length of the CDR3 is 15 residues. V was pared by 3 bases and J by 4 bases, with 15 bases between. Germline V gene lookup returns CDR1 SGHAT and CDR2 FQNNGV. As DNA, the CDR3 is TGTGCCAGCAGCTTTGGCGTCGGGACCTTAGAGACCCAGTACTTC. It specifies CASSFGVGTLETQYF. The whole variable domain, filled in from reference TRBV11-2 and TRBJ2-5, reads EAGVAQSPRYKIIEKRQSVAFWCNPISGHATLYWYQQILGQGPKLLIQFQNNGVVDDSQLPKDRFSAERLKGVDSTLKIQPAKLEDSAVYLCASSFGVGTLETQYFGPGTRLLVL.

In its sample, this clonotype is large. The chain carries TRBV14 and TRBJ2-1, with TRBD1 as a possible D gene (5 bases). Trimming removed 0 bases at V and 12 bases at J, with 9 bases between. The CDR3 length is 12 residues. The germline gives CDR1 SGHDN, CDR2 FVKESK. Here the CDR3 reads CASSQDRAGQFF. As DNA, the CDR3 is TGTGCCAGCAGCCAAGACAGGGCAGGGCAGTTCTTC.

For the CDR3, the DNA is TGCAGTGCGAAGGGACTAGACCTTTCCTACGAGCAGTACTTC. This encodes CSAKGLDLSYEQYF. This sequence joins TRBV20-1 and TRBJ2-7; 8 bases are a match to TRBD2. The CDR3 loop spans 14 amino acids. CDR1 DFQATT and CDR2 SNEGSKA come from the germline V gene (reference sequence). Trimming took 6 bases from V and 1 from J; bases not matched to a gene: 8.